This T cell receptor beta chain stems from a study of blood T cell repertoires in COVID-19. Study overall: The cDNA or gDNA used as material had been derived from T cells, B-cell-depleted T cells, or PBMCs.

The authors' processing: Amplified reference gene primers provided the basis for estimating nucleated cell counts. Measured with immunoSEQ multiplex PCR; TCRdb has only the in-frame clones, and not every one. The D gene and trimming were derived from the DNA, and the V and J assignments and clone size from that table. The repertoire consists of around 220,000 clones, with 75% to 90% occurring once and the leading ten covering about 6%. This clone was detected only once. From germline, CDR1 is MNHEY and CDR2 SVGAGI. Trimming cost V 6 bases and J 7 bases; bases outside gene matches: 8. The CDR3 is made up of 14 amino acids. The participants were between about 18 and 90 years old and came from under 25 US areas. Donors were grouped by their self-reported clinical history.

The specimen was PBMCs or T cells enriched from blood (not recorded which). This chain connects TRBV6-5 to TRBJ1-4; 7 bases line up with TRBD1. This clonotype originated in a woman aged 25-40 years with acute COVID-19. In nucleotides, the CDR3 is TGTGCCAGCAGAAGACAGGGCTCGGGTGAAAAACTGTTTTTT. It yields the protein CASRRQGSGEKLFF.